The present entry profiles one T cell receptor (beta chain) with its context. What it binds is unknown. The sample originates from a study of CXCR3-negative and CXCR3-positive naive CD8 T cells. Study-wide results and caveats: Similar levels of surface CD5 were seen between naive subsets; TCR strength was inferred from TRB CDR3 properties.

cDNA libraries for TRB were generated by 5' RACE incorporating UMI labels. TCRdb re-called the 5' RACE reads; one entry per CDR3 protein, DNA not given. This sample contains approximately 100,000 distinct CDR3 sequences. This CDR3 spans 15 amino acids. Sequencing used naive CXCR3- CD8+ T cells from blood. The subset: CD45RO-CCR7+CD27+CD95- naive CD8+ T cells lacking CXCR3 (TNR3-). This chain links TRBV12-3 or TRBV12-4 with TRBJ2-2; TCRdb gives TRBD1 as the D gene, but with no DNA this cannot be confirmed. The clonotype originates from a human donor in good health. Some clones in this sample may be carry-over from other donors' samples. The chain's CDR3 is CASSRTGPNTGELFF.